The present T cell receptor beta chain was sequenced within a study of blood T cell repertoires in COVID-19. Study overall: Samples representing acute and convalescent COVID-19 were sourced from the United States, Italy and Spain. PBMCs, B-cell-depleted T cells, or T cells were the source of the cDNA or gDNA that made up the material.

Categorization into cohorts depended on clinical history that participants reported. Using immunoSEQ multiplex PCR, the repertoire was profiled, and TCRdb retains in-frame clones only, with some absent. The sample includes about 210,000 clones, about 76% of them seen just once. Trimming left V 4 bases short and J 4 bases short, with 24 bases between. CDR3 length: 18 amino acids. Germline V lookup: CDR1 SGDLS, CDR2 YYNGEE. The specimen was PBMCs or T cells enriched from blood (not recorded which). The chain employs TRBV9 and TRBJ1-3, with D perhaps TRBD1 (5 bases). This receptor was taken from a woman in her fifties or sixties with acute COVID-19. In DNA, the CDR3 is TGTGCCAGCAGCACACCCACAGGCGGGGGACTAGGAGGAAACACCATATATTTT. Protein: CASSTPTGGGLGGNTIYF.